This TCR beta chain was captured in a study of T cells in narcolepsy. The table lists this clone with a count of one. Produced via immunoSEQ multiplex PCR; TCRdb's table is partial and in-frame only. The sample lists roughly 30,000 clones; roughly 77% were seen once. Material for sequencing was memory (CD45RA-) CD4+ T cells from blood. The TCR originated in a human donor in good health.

The CDR3 nucleotides read TGTGCCAGCAGTTACGTTGCGGGACTCAATGAGCAGTTCTTC. Translation gives CASSYVAGLNEQFF. The chain has TRBV6-6 and TRBJ2-1; maybe TRBD2 (6 bases). The CDR3 extends over 14 amino acids. CDR1 is MNHNY, CDR2 SVGAGI, per germline (reference sequence). Trimming left V 2 bases short and J 6 bases short, with 11 bases between.